Shown below are 16 T cell receptor beta chains from a single sample sequenced in a study of T cell repertoires in cytomegalovirus infection. TCRdb fed the reads into MiXCR, producing one record per CDR3 protein. The sample has fewer than 300,000 distinct CDR3 sequences; under 30% are singletons. What was sequenced was PBMCs. These receptors were obtained from a human donor in good health (CMV status not recorded). Some clones in this sample may be carry-over from other donors' samples.

This clonotype appeared many times. The CDR3 sequence is CASSLVGRGQPQHF. For the CDR3, the DNA is TGTGCCAGCAGCTTAGTCGGACGAGGGCAGCCCCAGCATTTT. V and J are TRBV7-2 and TRBJ1-5; D is undetermined. The CDR3 has 14 residues. Germline values: CDR1 SGHTA, CDR2 FQGNSA. With 1 base removed from V and 7 bases from J, the gap between germline ends came to 11 bases. The variable domain in full, completed from reference TRBV7-2 and TRBJ1-5, reads GAGVSQSPSNKVTEKGKDVELRCDPISGHTALYWYRQSLGQGLEFLIYFQGNSAPDKSGLPSDRFSAERTGGSVSTLTIQRTQQEDSAVYLCASSLVGRGQPQHFGDGTRLSIL.

The genes are TRBV28 and TRBJ2-1, with 9 nucleotides matching TRBD2. Germline values: CDR1 MDHEN, CDR2 SYDVKM. The CDR3 has 17 residues. The ends lost 5 bases at V and 6 bases at J; junction bases unmatched: 14. In DNA, the CDR3 is TGTGCCAGCAGTCTCCGGAGTAGCGGGAGTTTCGTCAATGAGCAGTTCTTC. Its protein is CASSLRSSGSFVNEQFF.

The gene calls are TRBV15 and TRBJ2-3; no reliable D call. V gave up 3 bases and J gave up 1 base, with 5 bases separating them. Germline lookup yields CDR1 LNHNV and CDR2 YYDKDF (reference sequence). The CDR3 extends over 13 amino acids. CDR3 protein: CATSRQGTDTQYF. As DNA, the CDR3 is TGTGCCACCAGCAGGCAGGGCACAGATACGCAGTATTTT.

This clonotype was found many times. The chain uses TRBV7-8 and TRBJ2-5, with unresolved D. This CDR3 region has 13 residues. Germline V gene lookup returns CDR1 SGHVS and CDR2 FQNEAQ. Trimming cost V 1 base and J 3 bases, with 6 bases left between them. The CDR3 is CASSLGHKETQYF. The CDR3 nucleotides are TGTGCCAGCAGCTTAGGGCACAAAGAGACCCAGTACTTC.

This clonotype was seen repeatedly, ten times or more. V and J are TRBV11-3 and TRBJ2-3; 13 nucleotides agree with TRBD2. In germline, CDR1 is SGHNT, CDR2 YENEEA. V trimming: 5 bases; J trimming: 0 bases; junction bases outside the gene matches: 5. CDR3 length: 17 residues. CDR3 nucleotides: TGTGCCAGCAGCCCTGGGACTAGCGGGGCTAGCACAGATACGCAGTATTTT. Encoded protein: CASSPGTSGASTDTQYF.

This clonotype is a singleton in its sample. The rearrangement joins TRBV6-5 to TRBJ1-4; TRBD1 might be the D (5 bases). This CDR3 comprises 14 residues. Germline-derived CDR1 and CDR2 are MNHEY and SVGAGI. V shed 2 bases and J shed 12 bases, with 16 bases lying between them. As DNA, the CDR3 is TGTGCCAGCAGTTACACTGAGGGACCAGTGGAACTGTTTTTT. Amino acids: CASSYTEGPVELFF.

This chain links TRBV28 with TRBJ2-7; 10 bases map to TRBD2. Per germline, CDR1 MDHEN and CDR2 SYDVKM. After removal of 7 bases from V and 4 bases from J, the junction contained 10 bases not matched to a gene. The CDR3 runs 15 residues. The CDR3 region has the DNA TGTGCCAGCACCTCCTCCCTAGCGGGGGTGTACGAGCAGTACTTC. Amino acids: CASTSSLAGVYEQYF.

V is TRBV20-1 and J is TRBJ2-7; D possibly corresponds to TRBD1 (5 bases). Trimming took 4 bases from V and 2 from J, leaving 9 bases between them. The germline V gene has CDR1 DFQATT and CDR2 SNEGSKA (reference sequence). The CDR3 has 12 residues. Here the CDR3 DNA reads TGCAGTGCTACTTTGGGGCCCTACGAGCAGTACTTC. Its protein product is CSATLGPYEQYF.

This clonotype was counted many times. J is TRBJ1-5 and V is TRBV7-9, with D hard to call. CDR3 length equals 15 residues. Germline CDR1 is SEHNR and CDR2 is FQNEAQ (reference sequence). The V end was cut by 1 base, the J end by 4 bases, with 11 bases between. The DNA for the CDR3 is TGTGCCAGCAGCTTAGACGGCAGAATAAATCAGCCCCAGCATTTT. This gives the protein CASSLDGRINQPQHF. The full variable domain, in which reference TRBV7-9 and TRBJ1-5 provide the parts outside the CDR3, is DTGVSQNPRHKITKRGQNVTFRCDPISEHNRLYWYRQTLGQGPEFLTYFQNEAQLEKSRLLSDRFSAERPKGSFSTLEIQRTEQGDSAMYLCASSLDGRINQPQHFGDGTRLSIL.

This clonotype was counted at least ten times. The chain employs TRBV7-2 and TRBJ1-1; D gene ambiguous. The germline CDR1 and CDR2 sequences are SGHTA and FQGNSA. V dropped 2 bases and J dropped 0 bases, with 10 bases sitting between them. The CDR3 length is 15 residues. CDR3 in amino acids: CASSLSPGLNTEAFF. DNA for the CDR3: TGTGCCAGCAGCTTATCCCCGGGGTTGAACACTGAAGCTTTCTTT.

The DNA of the CDR3 is TGTGCCTGGAAGGGGTCGGGGGGGCGGCGGTATTTT. Translation gives CAWKGSGGRRYF. The chain couples TRBV30 to TRBJ2-3; 8 bases are shared with TRBD2. CDR1 GTSNPN and CDR2 SVGIG come from the germline V gene (reference sequence). The junction had 11 bases not matched to a gene; V was cut back by 4 bases and J by 14 bases. The CDR3 is 12 residues long.

The rearrangement joins TRBV6-2 or TRBV6-3 to TRBJ2-7; 8 nucleotides align to TRBD2. The CDR3 extends over 16 amino acids. The trim removed 0 bases at V and 5 bases at J, leaving 9 bases unmatched. Germline loops: CDR1 MNHEY, CDR2 SVGEGT. CDR3 sequence: CASSYSKGAGDNEQYF. The CDR3 DNA reads as TGTGCCAGCAGTTACTCCAAGGGAGCGGGAGATAACGAGCAGTACTTC.

This clonotype has at least ten counts. The rearrangement links TRBV4-3 to TRBJ2-7; 9 nucleotides align to TRBD2. This CDR3 spans 15 amino acids. Trimming at V came to 0 bases and at J to 3 bases, leaving 3 bases not matched to a gene. CDR1 is LGHNA, CDR2 YSLEER, per germline. CDR3 sequence: CASSQDSGGGYEQYF. The CDR3 DNA reads TGCGCCAGCAGCCAAGATAGCGGGGGCGGCTACGAGCAGTACTTC.

This clonotype was observed at least ten times. CDR3 sequence (DNA): TGTGCCAGCAGCTTAAATCTCCCGAACACTGAAGCTTTCTTT. Protein sequence: CASSLNLPNTEAFF. The rearrangement joins TRBV7-6 to TRBJ1-1; D unclear. Deletions cut 2 bases from V and 1 base from J, with 8 bases between. This CDR3 is built from 14 residues. Germline-derived CDR1 and CDR2 are SGHVS and FNYEAQ.

The chain couples TRBV7-8 to TRBJ2-5, with TRBD1 matching over 7 bases. From germline, CDR1 is SGHVS and CDR2 FQNEAQ. V shed 0 bases and J 0 bases; nucleotides not matched to a gene: 13. The CDR3 runs to 19 residues. The CDR3 DNA reads TGTGCCAGCAGCTTAGCGCTTAAAGCTAGGGACAGCGACCAAGAGACCCAGTACTTC. Protein: CASSLALKARDSDQETQYF.

The V gene is TRBV6-1, the J gene TRBJ2-4; D is perhaps TRBD2 (6 bases). Trimming took 6 bases from V and 0 from J, leaving 15 bases between them. The CDR3 is 16 residues long. Germline CDR1 and CDR2: MNHNS and SASEGT. The CDR3 DNA sequence: TGTGCCAGCAGCCCCGGTCCGGGACTAGCCAAAAACATTCAGTACTTC. Protein: CASSPGPGLAKNIQYF.